One sample yielded the 14 T cell receptor beta chains listed below, sequenced in a study of immunodeficiency. Using immunoSEQ multiplex PCR, the repertoire was profiled, and TCRdb retains in-frame clones only, with some absent. Of fewer than 5,000 clones in the sample, around nine tenths were seen once. The sequencing sample was made of CD4+ T cells from blood. Every receptor here comes from a human donor in good health.

The chain links TRBV2 to TRBJ2-5, with 8 bases fitting TRBD2. J was trimmed by 3 bases and V by 8 bases; bases with no gene match: 11. Germline CDR1 SNHLY, CDR2 FYNNEI. The CDR3 spans 15 residues. CDR3 DNA sequence: TGTGCCAGCCTGAGGCTAGCGGGTTCCGAAGAGACCCAGTACTTC. Protein sequence: CASLRLAGSEETQYF.

The CDR3 bases are TGTGCCAGCAGGGGACAGGGCTTGATCCAAGAGACCCAGTACTTC. It translates to CASRGQGLIQETQYF. The rearrangement links TRBV5-8 to TRBJ2-5; TRBD1 agrees at 9 bases. Germline CDR1 reads SGHTS; CDR2 reads YDEGEE. This CDR3 has 15 residues. Losses at the gene ends were 5 bases for V and 1 base for J; bases not matched to a gene: 6.

The chain recombines TRBV28 with TRBJ2-7, with 13 bases lining up with TRBD2. The CDR3 has 15 amino acids. Per the germline V gene, CDR1 is MDHEN and CDR2 is SYDVKM. With 4 bases clipped from V and 5 bases from J, the junction kept 5 bases outside the gene matches. As DNA, the CDR3 is TGTGCCAGCAGTTCTGGACTAGCGGGAGCGGACGAGCAGTACTTC. Protein sequence: CASSSGLAGADEQYF.

V gene TRBV19 combines with J gene TRBJ1-1; 9 bases match TRBD1. V lost 5 bases, J lost 0 bases, and 7 bases stayed unmatched. Per the germline V gene, CDR1 is LNHDA and CDR2 is SQIVND (reference sequence). The CDR3 has 16 residues. The CDR3 nucleotides are TGTGCCAGTAGTCCCCGGACAGGGGCCATGAACACTGAAGCTTTCTTT. It translates to CASSPRTGAMNTEAFF. Using reference TRBV19 and TRBJ1-1 for the parts outside the CDR3, the full variable domain is DGGITQSPKYLFRKEGQNVTLSCEQNLNHDAMYWYRQDPGQGLRLIYYSQIVNDFQKGDIAEGYSVSREKKESFPLTVTSAQKNPTAFYLCASSPRTGAMNTEAFFGQGTRLTVV.

This chain connects TRBV28 to TRBJ2-1; D might be TRBD2 (5 bases). The germline gives CDR1 MDHEN, CDR2 SYDVKM. This CDR3 is built from 17 residues. V dropped 6 bases and J dropped 0 bases, with 18 bases sitting between them. CDR3 bases: TGTGCCAGCAGCCACGGGCAGAGCGGAAGCTCCTACAATGAGCAGTTCTTC. As protein: CASSHGQSGSSYNEQFF.

The chain has TRBV12-3 or TRBV12-4 and TRBJ1-1; D not certain. The CDR3 runs 12 residues. V lost 9 bases to trimming and J lost 10 bases, with 18 bases between them. CDR3 sequence reads: CASKDGATVAFF. CDR3 in DNA: TGTGCCAGTAAGGATGGAGCGACGGTAGCTTTCTTT.

This clone came up once. V gene TRBV27 combines with J gene TRBJ2-7, with TRBD2 identical over 7 bases. Germline V CDR1 and CDR2: MNHEY, SMNVEV (reference sequence). The trim removed 5 bases at V and 0 bases at J, leaving 7 bases unmatched. The CDR3 length is 15 residues. This CDR3 reads CASSRKAGPSYEQYF. The CDR3 nucleotides read TGTGCCAGCAGTCGAAAAGCGGGACCCTCCTACGAGCAGTACTTC.

The rearrangement joins TRBV28 to TRBJ2-3; D is unclear. The V gene's germline CDR1 is MDHEN and CDR2 SYDVKM. The CDR3 has 14 residues. Trimming left V 6 bases short and J 4 bases short, with 14 bases between. The CDR3: CASSSPGEADTQYF. CDR3 nucleotide sequence: TGTGCCAGCAGCTCACCTGGAGAAGCAGATACGCAGTATTTT. Together with reference TRBV28 and TRBJ2-3, the CDR3 gives the full variable domain: DVKVTQSSRYLVKRTGEKVFLECVQDMDHENMFWYRQDPGLGLRLIYFSYDVKMKEKGDIPEGYSVSREKKERFSLILESASTNQTSMYLCASSSPGEADTQYFGPGTRLTVL.

The V and J genes are TRBV4-1 and TRBJ2-5, with D possibly being TRBD2 (7 bases). Germline lookup yields CDR1 MGHRA and CDR2 YSYEKL. With 1 base removed from V and 5 bases from J, the gap between germline ends came to 23 bases. This CDR3 spans 18 amino acids. CDR3 in DNA: TGCGCCAGCAGCCAAGCGGGGGCCGGCGGGACTAAGGTCGAGACCCAGTACTTC. Translating it yields CASSQAGAGGTKVETQYF.

The chain carries TRBV5-1 and TRBJ2-1; D could derive from TRBD1 or TRBD2 (5 bases each). Germline V gene data show CDR1 as SGHRS and CDR2 as YFSETQ. The V and J ends lost 5 bases and 2 bases respectively, with 20 bases between them. The CDR3 is 17 amino acids. CDR3 residues: CASRRFTGTSTYNEQFF. For the CDR3, the DNA is TGCGCCAGCAGGCGGTTTACCGGGACCTCAACCTACAATGAGCAGTTCTTC.

This chain connects TRBV3-1 (or the pseudogene TRBV3-2) to TRBJ2-4; D might be TRBD1 (5 bases). The CDR3 has 17 amino acids. Trimming shortened V by 4 bases and J by 1 base, and 17 bases separated the two germline ends. Germline CDR1 LGHDT, CDR2 YNNKEL (reference sequence). CDR3 loop: CASSPRSGRAAKNIQYF. DNA of the CDR3: TGTGCCAGCAGCCCCAGAAGTGGCAGGGCGGCCAAAAACATTCAGTACTTC.

The chain employs TRBV2 and TRBJ1-4, with D possibly matching TRBD1 (6 bases). Germline CDR1 SNHLY, CDR2 FYNNEI. The V gene lost 8 bases and the J gene lost 8 bases, with 27 bases spanning the gap. CDR3 size: 17 residues. CDR3 coding DNA: TGTGCCAGCCTCCGTCCGGCAGGGGCGGACGCGAGGGAAAAACTGTTTTTT. Translated, it gives CASLRPAGADAREKLFF.

The V call is TRBV11-3, the J call TRBJ2-2; possible D gene TRBD2, 6 bases. Trimming stripped 1 base from V and 6 bases from J, with 15 bases between. Germline lookup yields CDR1 SGHNT and CDR2 YENEEA. This CDR3 contains 16 residues. The CDR3 reads CASSLAVKEGPGELFF. The CDR3 DNA is TGTGCCAGCAGCTTAGCCGTAAAGGAGGGTCCCGGGGAGCTGTTTTTT.

The V call is TRBV19, the J call TRBJ2-7; 11 bases match TRBD2. The CDR3 is 15 amino acids. V lost 5 bases and J lost 5; bases outside the gene matches: 8. CDR1 is LNHDA and CDR2 is SQIVND in the germline V gene (reference sequence). The DNA of the CDR3 is TGTGCCAGTAGTTCAACTAGCGGGAGTCTTGACGAGCAGTACTTC. Translation: CASSSTSGSLDEQYF.